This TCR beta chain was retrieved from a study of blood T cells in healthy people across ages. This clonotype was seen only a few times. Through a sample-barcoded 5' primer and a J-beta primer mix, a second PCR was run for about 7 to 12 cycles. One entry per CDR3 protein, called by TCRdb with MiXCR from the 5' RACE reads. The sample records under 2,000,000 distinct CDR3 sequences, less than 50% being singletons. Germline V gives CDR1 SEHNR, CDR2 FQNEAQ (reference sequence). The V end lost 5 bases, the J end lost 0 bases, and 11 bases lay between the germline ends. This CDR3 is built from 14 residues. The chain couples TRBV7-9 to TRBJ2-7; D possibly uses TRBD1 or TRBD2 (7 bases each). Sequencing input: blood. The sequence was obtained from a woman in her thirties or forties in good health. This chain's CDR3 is CASSTRGGSYEQYF. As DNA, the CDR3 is TGTGCCAGCAGCACCAGGGGGGGCTCCTACGAGCAGTACTTC. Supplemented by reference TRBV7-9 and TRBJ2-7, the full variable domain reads DTGVSQNPRHKITKRGQNVTFRCDPISEHNRLYWYRQTLGQGPEFLTYFQNEAQLEKSRLLSDRFSAERPKGSFSTLEIQRTEQGDSAMYLCASSTRGGSYEQYFGPGTRLTVT.